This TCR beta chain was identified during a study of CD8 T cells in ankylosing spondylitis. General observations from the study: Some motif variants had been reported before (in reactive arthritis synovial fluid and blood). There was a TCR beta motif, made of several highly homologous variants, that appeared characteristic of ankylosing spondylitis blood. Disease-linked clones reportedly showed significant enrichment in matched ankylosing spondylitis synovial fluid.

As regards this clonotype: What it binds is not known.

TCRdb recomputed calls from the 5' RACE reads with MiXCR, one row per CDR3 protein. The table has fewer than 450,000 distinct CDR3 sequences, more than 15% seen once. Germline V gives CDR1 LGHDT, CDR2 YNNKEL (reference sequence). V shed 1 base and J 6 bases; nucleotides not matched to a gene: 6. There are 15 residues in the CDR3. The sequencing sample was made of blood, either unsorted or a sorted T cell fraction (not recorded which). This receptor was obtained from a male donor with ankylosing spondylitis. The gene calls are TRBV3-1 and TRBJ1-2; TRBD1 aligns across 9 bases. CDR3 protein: CASSQVRTGAHGYTF. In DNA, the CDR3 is TGTGCCAGCAGCCAAGTCCGGACAGGGGCACATGGCTACACCTTC.